This is a list of T cell receptor beta chains from one sample in a study of T cells in Graves' hyperthyroidism and ophthalmopathy. One entry per CDR3 protein results from TCRdb running MiXCR on the multiplex PCR reads. This sample has a few hundred thousand distinct CDR3 sequences, with roughly 13% found just once. Input material: blood. Receptors were obtained from a woman aged 40 to 50 with Graves' ophthalmopathy. CDR3s include the opening cysteine and the closing phenylalanine or tryptophan. D genes are given only for firm matches. Clone size is not always given. Where it is, it says once, few, many or a class for expanded clones.

CDR3nt | CDR3aa | j_gene | v_gene | abundance | d_gene
TGTGCCAGCTCACCGGCCCACAATAGCAATCAGCCCCAGCATTTT | CASSPAHNSNQPQHF | TRBJ1-5 | TRBV18 | many | -
TGCAGTGCTAGAGATTCCCTAGCGAAGACGTACAATGAGCAGTTCTTC | CSARDSLAKTYNEQFF | TRBJ2-1 | TRBV20-1 | few | -
TGTGCCAGCAGCGTCGGACTTGAGGGGCAGACCCAGTACTTC | CASSVGLEGQTQYF | TRBJ2-5 | TRBV5-4 | - | -
TGTGCCAGCAGTGAACCGCAGGGGTTTGCAACTAATGAAAAACTGTTTTTT | CASSEPQGFATNEKLFF | TRBJ1-4 | TRBV25-1 | many | -
TGCAGCGTTGCCTCAGGGTATGGCTACACCTTC | CSVASGYGYTF | TRBJ1-2 | TRBV29-1 | many | -
TGTGCCAGCTCAAAACAGGGGGACGAGACCCAGTACTTC | CASSKQGDETQYF | TRBJ2-5 | TRBV18 | few | TRBD1
TGTGCCAGCAGCTCCTCTGGGGAACGGGGTGAAGCTTTCTTT | CASSSSGERGEAFF | TRBJ1-1 | TRBV7-6 | few | -
TGTGCCAGCAGGACGGGGGGAGCGGACATTCAGTACTTC | CASRTGGADIQYF | TRBJ2-4 | TRBV28 | few | TRBD2
TGTGCCAGCAGTCTATACAGGGGATATGAAGCTTTCTTT | CASSLYRGYEAFF | TRBJ1-1 | TRBV6-1 | many | TRBD1
TGTGCCAGCAGTTTAATTAGGACCTACGAGCAGTACTTC | CASSLIRTYEQYF | TRBJ2-7 | TRBV28 | many | -
TGTGCCACCAGCAGACTACAGGGAACAACAGCTTTCTTT | CATSRLQGTTAFF | TRBJ1-1 | TRBV15 | - | -
TGTGCCAGCAGCTTAGCAGGCTCTCAAGTCTACAATGAGCAGTTCTTC | CASSLAGSQVYNEQFF | TRBJ2-1 | TRBV7-2 | - | -
TGTGCTAGTGGCCTCGGGAGGGAGCAGTTCTTC | CASGLGREQFF | TRBJ2-1 | TRBV12-5 | many | TRBD2
TGTGCCAGCAGCTTTTTCGGCGTTGAGCAGTTCTTC | CASSFFGVEQFF | TRBJ2-1 | TRBV7-9 | few | -
TGTGCCATCAGCCCACAGGGACCACCTAATGAAAAACTGTTTTTT | CAISPQGPPNEKLFF | TRBJ1-4 | TRBV10-3 | many | -
TGTGCCAGCAGCTTAGCAGGGACTCTCGCCCACGAGCAGTACTTC | CASSLAGTLAHEQYF | TRBJ2-7 | TRBV7-8 | many | -
TGTGCCAGCTCACTACTGGGACAGATGAACACTGAAGCTTTCTTT | CASSLLGQMNTEAFF | TRBJ1-1 | TRBV18 | - | TRBD1
TGTGCCAGCAGTTGGGACAGGAGCCCCACTGAAGCTTTCTTT | CASSWDRSPTEAFF | TRBJ1-1 | TRBV6-1 | many | TRBD1
TGCAGTGCCAGGTGGAGCAATCAGCCCCAGCATTTT | CSARWSNQPQHF | TRBJ1-5 | TRBV20-1 | - | -
TGTGCCAGCAGCTTCACGACGAACACTGAAGCTTTCTTT | CASSFTTNTEAFF | TRBJ1-1 | TRBV11-3 | many | -
TGCAGTGCTTCCCCCGGGGGACAGGGGGTTGCAAAACTGTTTTTT | CSASPGGQGVAKLFF | TRBJ1-4 | TRBV20-1 | - | TRBD1
TGTGCTAGTGGTTTGAACTGGGATACTCGCGGAACTGAAGCTTTCTTT | CASGLNWDTRGTEAFF | TRBJ1-1 | TRBV12-5 | many | -
TGTGCCAGCAGGAGACAGGGGAGCTCCTACGAGCAGTACTTC | CASRRQGSSYEQYF | TRBJ2-7 | TRBV2 | many | TRBD1
TGCAGTGCTAGGCAGGGGGCTGGGGCATGGGGGCTAAACACTGAAGCTTTCTTT | CSARQGAGAWGLNTEAFF | TRBJ1-1 | TRBV20-1 | many | TRBD1
TGTGCCTGGAATCGCGGGGGGGTCTACGAGCAGTACTTC | CAWNRGGVYEQYF | TRBJ2-7 | TRBV30 | - | TRBD2
TGTGCTAGTGGCCGCGGGACAGGGATCGGTACAGATACGCAGTATTTT | CASGRGTGIGTDTQYF | TRBJ2-3 | TRBV12-5 | - | TRBD1
TGTGCCAGCAGCTCGCTAGATGGACAGGGGACAACCGGGGAGCTGTTTTTT | CASSSLDGQGTTGELFF | TRBJ2-2 | TRBV7-9 | - | TRBD1
TGTGCCAGCAGCCAAGAGGGCTCCGAGCAGTACTTC | CASSQEGSEQYF | TRBJ2-7 | TRBV3-1 | many | -
TGTGCCAGCAGCTTACCAGGGACAAACACCGGGGAGCTGTTTTTT | CASSLPGTNTGELFF | TRBJ2-2 | TRBV7-9 | many | -